This entry lists 30 T cell receptor beta chains sequenced from one sample in a study of shared clonotypes between healthy human individuals. This table comes from immunoSEQ multiplex PCR, and its TCRdb copy is limited to in-frame clones, with some not included. This sample carries just over 2,000,000 clones, around 95% of them seen once, and the ten largest clones take 0.13%. The sequencing input was naive CD4+ T cells sorted from blood. Subset described: CD45RA+ positively selected. These TCRs come from a man between 18 and 35 years old in good health.

For this clone: The same CDR3 also results from other DNA sequences found in this sample. J is TRBJ1-5 and V is TRBV27, with 8 positions matching TRBD1. The CDR3 runs to 14 residues. The germline V gene encodes CDR1 MNHEY and CDR2 SMNVEV (reference sequence). With V trimmed by 1 base and J by 5 bases, 1 base remained unmatched. The CDR3 reads CASSLYRGDQPQHF. CDR3 coding DNA: TGTGCCAGCAGTTTATACAGGGGGGATCAGCCCCAGCATTTT.

The chain joins TRBV10-3 to TRBJ1-2; 9 nucleotides line up with TRBD1. J gave up 4 bases and V 5 bases, and 5 bases lay outside the gene matches. CDR3 length equals 14 residues. Germline lookup yields CDR1 ENHRY and CDR2 SYGVKD. The CDR3 nucleotides read TGTGCCATCAGTATGGGACAGGGTCCCTATGGCTACACCTTC. It yields the protein CAISMGQGPYGYTF.

The rearrangement joins TRBV13 to TRBJ2-5, with 10 positions matching TRBD1. CDR1 and CDR2 (germline): PRHDT, FYEKMQ (reference sequence). The CDR3 is 15 residues long. Trimming at V came to 7 bases and at J to 2 bases, leaving 7 bases not matched to a gene. The CDR3 reads CASNKGQGGQETQYF. The CDR3 DNA follows: TGTGCCAGCAACAAAGGACAGGGGGGTCAAGAGACCCAGTACTTC.

Of note for this clone: This sample includes further DNA sequences coding for the same CDR3. The V call is TRBV5-1, the J call TRBJ2-5, with no clear D. The germline V and J ends were trimmed by 0 bases and 5 bases, with 14 bases remaining between them. This CDR3 has 15 amino acids. The germline gives CDR1 SGHRS, CDR2 YFSETQ. CDR3 loop: CASSLGGSSYETQYF. The DNA of the CDR3 is TGCGCCAGCAGCTTGGGAGGCAGCTCCTACGAGACCCAGTACTTC.

In regard to this clone: The identical CDR3 is also encoded by other nucleotide sequences in the sample. The chain employs TRBV7-2 and TRBJ2-7; TRBD2 aligns across 11 bases. V was clipped by 6 bases and J by 4 bases; unmatched bases: 2. The germline gives CDR1 SGHTA, CDR2 FQGNSA. The CDR3 covers 13 residues. Here the CDR3 reads CASRTSGSYEQYF. DNA of the CDR3: TGTGCCAGCAGAACTAGCGGGAGTTACGAGCAGTACTTC. Full variable domain (remainder filled in from reference TRBV7-2 and TRBJ2-7): GAGVSQSPSNKVTEKGKDVELRCDPISGHTALYWYRQSLGQGLEFLIYFQGNSAPDKSGLPSDRFSAERTGGSVSTLTIQRTQQEDSAVYLCASRTSGSYEQYFGPGTRLTVT.

The V and J genes are TRBV9 and TRBJ2-1; 13 bases fit TRBD2. With 3 bases clipped from V and 7 bases from J, the junction kept 7 bases outside the gene matches. This CDR3 has 16 residues. Germline CDR1 reads SGDLS; CDR2 reads YYNGEE. In DNA, the CDR3 is TGTGCCAGCAGCGCCGGACTAGCGGGAGAAAGGAATGAGCAGTTCTTC. Protein: CASSAGLAGERNEQFF.

The DNA of the CDR3 is TGTGCCAGCAGTTATGGCGGGACAGGTGCCCCCTACGAGCAGTACTTC. This codes for CASSYGGTGAPYEQYF. This chain connects TRBV6-5 to TRBJ2-7; TRBD1 agrees at 8 bases. Trimming at V came to 3 bases and at J to 2 bases, leaving 9 bases not matched to a gene. The CDR3 length is 16 residues. Per germline, CDR1 MNHEY and CDR2 SVGAGI.

The chain employs TRBV5-3 and TRBJ1-5; D gene ambiguous. TRBV5-3 is an ORF for which the function is uncertain. The V gene lost 1 base and the J gene lost 0 bases, with 20 bases spanning the gap. The CDR3 runs 19 residues. The CDR3 protein is CARSLRNLAAGYSNQPQHF. In DNA, the CDR3 is TGTGCCAGAAGCTTGAGGAATTTGGCAGCCGGCTATAGCAATCAGCCCCAGCATTTT.

This chain joins TRBV19 and TRBJ2-7; no definite D call. The ends were cut back, 5 bases at V and 0 bases at J, with 11 bases in the middle. The CDR3 has 14 residues. CDR1 and CDR2 from the germline V gene are LNHDA and SQIVND (reference sequence). In DNA form, the CDR3 reads TGTGCCAGTAGTCCGACACAGAGCTCCTACGAGCAGTACTTC. This sequence encodes CASSPTQSSYEQYF.

The sample holds one count of this clone. CDR3 residues: CASSEQGYEQYF. The CDR3 DNA is TGTGCCAGTAGTGAACAGGGCTACGAGCAGTACTTC. The V call is TRBV19, the J call TRBJ2-7; weak D call: TRBD1 (6 bases). The V gene's germline CDR1 is LNHDA and CDR2 SQIVND (reference sequence). The V end was cut by 5 bases, the J end by 3 bases, with 8 bases between. This CDR3 contains 12 residues.

This clone was seen just once. The same CDR3 is also encoded by other DNA sequences in this sample. The chain uses TRBV7-9 and TRBJ1-1; D unclear. Looked up from germline, CDR1 is SEHNR and CDR2 is FQNEAQ (reference sequence). The CDR3 extends over 14 amino acids. The V gene lost 5 bases and the J gene lost 1 base, with 11 bases spanning the gap. CDR3 nucleotides: TGTGCCAGCAGCCTGGGTGCCGAGAACACTGAAGCTTTCTTT. Its translation: CASSLGAENTEAFF.

This clone was seen only a few times. The chain is built from TRBV18 and TRBJ1-2; TRBD1 is a possible D gene (6 bases). Per germline, CDR1 KGHSH and CDR2 LQKENI. Trimming stripped 3 bases from V and 6 bases from J, with 11 bases between. The CDR3 has 13 amino acids. The CDR3 protein is CASSPLTGDGYTF. CDR3 DNA sequence: TGTGCCAGCTCACCCCTGACAGGAGATGGCTACACCTTC.

The chain has TRBV5-1 and TRBJ2-7; TRBD1 agrees at 7 bases. Germline V lookup: CDR1 SGHRS, CDR2 YFSETQ. After removal of 4 bases from V and 7 bases from J, the junction contained 17 bases not matched to a gene. The CDR3 is made up of 16 amino acids. The CDR3 DNA is TGCGCCAGCAGCCCCACCACCGGGACAGTAAAGAGGGAGCAGTACTTC. Amino acid sequence: CASSPTTGTVKREQYF. Looking up the rest from reference TRBV5-1 and TRBJ2-7 gives the full variable domain: KAGVTQTPRYLIKTRGQQVTLSCSPISGHRSVSWYQQTPGQGLQFLFEYFSETQRNKGNFPGRFSGRQFSNSRSEMNVSTLELGDSALYLCASSPTTGTVKREQYFGPGTRLTVT.

The chain joins TRBV11-2 to TRBJ1-1; 9 positions match TRBD1. This CDR3 is built from 15 residues. Germline V lookup: CDR1 SGHAT, CDR2 FQNNGV. J gave up 0 bases and V 4 bases, and 3 bases lay outside the gene matches. CDR3 sequence: CASSSGTGLNTEAFF. As DNA, the CDR3 is TGTGCCAGCAGCTCTGGGACAGGGTTGAACACTGAAGCTTTCTTT.

The chain has TRBV5-1 and TRBJ2-3; TRBD2 matches 8 bases. Germline assignment: CDR1 SGHRS and CDR2 YFSETQ. V lost 4 bases and J lost 5; bases outside the gene matches: 9. The CDR3 runs 15 residues. The CDR3, as DNA: TGCGCCAGCAGCCTTGCCGGGGGGGTGGAAGATACGCAGTATTTT. This sequence encodes CASSLAGGVEDTQYF. The entire variable domain, with the rest obtained from reference TRBV5-1 and TRBJ2-3, is as follows: KAGVTQTPRYLIKTRGQQVTLSCSPISGHRSVSWYQQTPGQGLQFLFEYFSETQRNKGNFPGRFSGRQFSNSRSEMNVSTLELGDSALYLCASSLAGGVEDTQYFGPGTRLTVL.

The rearrangement links TRBV6-5 to TRBJ2-1; 10 bases agree with TRBD1. The length of the CDR3 is 15 residues. Germline assignment: CDR1 MNHEY and CDR2 SVGAGI. J was trimmed by 3 bases and V by 3 bases; bases with no gene match: 2. CDR3 in amino acids: CASSYGQGDYNEQFF. The CDR3 nucleotides read TGTGCCAGCAGTTATGGACAGGGGGACTACAATGAGCAGTTCTTC.

This sequence joins TRBV6-1 and TRBJ2-7; D possibly corresponds to TRBD2 (5 bases). CDR1 is MNHNS, CDR2 SASEGT, per germline. This CDR3 comprises 12 residues. V was clipped by 5 bases and J by 6 bases, with 11 bases between them. The CDR3 DNA sequence: TGTGCCAGCAGTCCCCGGGCGGGCGAGCAGTACTTC. Translating it yields CASSPRAGEQYF.

The chain carries TRBV6-4 and TRBJ2-1; the D gene is possibly TRBD1 (7 bases). V lost 5 bases and J 7 bases, leaving 15 bases between the germline ends. Per germline, CDR1 MRHNA and CDR2 SNTAGT. The CDR3 is 14 amino acids. The CDR3 is CASSLQAGGNEQFF. The CDR3 DNA reads TGTGCCAGCAGTCTTCAGGCAGGGGGGAATGAGCAGTTCTTC.

This clone was observed a single time. J is TRBJ2-5 and V is TRBV6-6; D uncertain. Between the trimmed V and J ends, which lost 5 bases and 0 bases, there was a span of 13 bases. The CDR3 runs to 15 residues. Germline CDR1 is MNHNY and CDR2 is SVGAGI (reference sequence). The CDR3 DNA follows: TGTGCCAGCAGTAAGGACCCCACGTACCAAGAGACCCAGTACTTC. Protein sequence: CASSKDPTYQETQYF.

The chain employs TRBV7-6 and TRBJ2-7, with 8 bases aligning to TRBD2. Trimming took 5 bases from V and 0 from J; bases not matched to a gene: 9. Germline CDR1 is SGHVS and CDR2 is FNYEAQ. The CDR3 spans 16 residues. The CDR3 nucleotides are TGTGCCAGCAGCGGGTATGGGCGGGGGGTCTCCTACGAGCAGTACTTC. This encodes CASSGYGRGVSYEQYF.

This clone was observed a single time. The rearrangement joins TRBV6-1 to TRBJ2-5; TRBD2 might be the D (5 bases). CDR3 length: 14 amino acids. V was trimmed by 3 bases and J by 9 bases, leaving 17 bases between them. The germline V gene encodes CDR1 MNHNS and CDR2 SASEGT. CDR3 nucleotides: TGTGCCAGCAGTGAGTCGACCGATCTGCGGGCCCAGTACTTC. Protein: CASSESTDLRAQYF.

Comments on this clone: Other DNA variants within this sample encode the same CDR3. The genes are TRBV10-3 and TRBJ1-4, with D uncertain. CDR1 ENHRY and CDR2 SYGVKD come from the germline V gene. The ends were cut back, 0 bases at V and 3 bases at J, with 5 bases in the middle. The CDR3 consists of 14 residues. CDR3 DNA: TGTGCCATCAGTGAGTCTGGAGCTAATGAAAAACTGTTTTTT. Translated, it gives CAISESGANEKLFF.

V usage is TRBV15 and J usage is TRBJ2-7; unclear D gene. V was cut by 0 bases and J by 4 bases, with 19 bases left in between. CDR1 is LNHNV, CDR2 YYDKDF, per germline (reference sequence). The length of the CDR3 is 17 residues. The CDR3 loop reads CATSRDWASRSQYEQYF. The CDR3 DNA follows: TGTGCCACCAGCAGAGATTGGGCCTCAAGGTCCCAGTACGAGCAGTACTTC. The full variable domain, its missing parts supplied by reference TRBV15 and TRBJ2-7, is DAMVIQNPRYQVTQFGKPVTLSCSQTLNHNVMYWYQQKSSQAPKLLFHYYDKDFNNEADTPDNFQSRRPNTSFCFLDIRSPGLGDTAMYLCATSRDWASRSQYEQYFGPGTRLTVT.

The rearrangement joins TRBV7-2 to TRBJ2-5, with 12 bases identical to TRBD1. The CDR3 spans 15 residues. Germline-derived CDR1 and CDR2 are SGHTA and FQGNSA. V lost 5 bases, J lost 5 bases, and 6 bases stayed unmatched. The CDR3 here is CASSRGTGGAETQYF. The CDR3 region has the DNA TGTGCCAGCAGCCGGGGGACAGGGGGCGCGGAGACCCAGTACTTC.

This chain uses TRBV5-6 with TRBJ1-5; D is unclear. V was clipped by 2 bases and J by 4 bases, with 7 bases between them. The CDR3 is 13 amino acids. The V gene's germline CDR1 is SGHDT and CDR2 YYEEEE. The CDR3 coding sequence is TGTGCCAGCAGCTTAAGACCGAATCAGCCCCAGCATTTT. Its translation is CASSLRPNQPQHF.

Points on this clone: The identical CDR3 is also encoded by other nucleotide sequences in the sample. The chain has TRBV7-9 and TRBJ1-5; D possibly corresponds to TRBD1 (6 bases). The CDR3 consists of 15 residues. The germline V and J ends were trimmed by 1 base and 4 bases, with 11 bases remaining between them. Germline V gene lookup returns CDR1 SEHNR and CDR2 FQNEAQ (reference sequence). DNA of the CDR3: TGTGCCAGCAGCTTAGAGGGGGGAAGGAATCAGCCCCAGCATTTT. It codes for CASSLEGGRNQPQHF.

The CDR3 spells CASTPRGGTQMGEQYF. The CDR3, as DNA: TGTGCCAGCACCCCTCGGGGGGGCACCCAGATGGGGGAGCAGTACTTC. The chain joins TRBV5-4 to TRBJ2-7, with 8 bases fitting TRBD2. Per the germline V gene, CDR1 is SGHNT and CDR2 is YYREEE (reference sequence). V was pared by 6 bases and J by 7 bases, with 18 bases of the junction left unmatched. This CDR3 is 16 amino acids long.

This chain joins TRBV27 and TRBJ2-7; the match to TRBD1 covers 9 bases. V dropped 0 bases and J dropped 2; count of bases not matched to a gene: 8. Germline V gene data show CDR1 as MNHEY and CDR2 as SMNVEV (reference sequence). The CDR3 consists of 17 residues. CDR3 bases: TGTGCCAGCAGTTTATCCTTTTACCGGGACAGGGCCTACGAGCAGTACTTC. Translation gives CASSLSFYRDRAYEQYF.

The rearrangement links TRBV5-1 to TRBJ2-7; 7 nucleotides align to TRBD1. The V gene end was trimmed by 4 bases and the J gene end by 3 bases; junction bases not matched to a gene: 7. The CDR3 extends over 14 amino acids. CDR1 and CDR2 from the germline V gene are SGHRS and YFSETQ. The CDR3 bases are TGCGCCAGCAGCCCGGGACAGCGAGTCTACGAGCAGTACTTC. This codes for CASSPGQRVYEQYF.

The J gene is TRBJ1-4, the V gene TRBV19; D is possibly TRBD1 (5 bases). The CDR3 runs 14 residues. Germline V gene sequence: CDR1 LNHDA, CDR2 SQIVND (reference sequence). V lost 3 bases and J 7 bases, leaving 12 bases between the germline ends. CDR3 DNA: TGTGCCAGTAGTATGTCGGCAGGGATTGAAAAACTGTTTTTT. Translating it yields CASSMSAGIEKLFF.